What follows are 30 T cell receptor beta chains derived from one specimen sequenced in a study of CD8 T cells in ankylosing spondylitis. No antigen has been assigned to these receptors. Study findings and constraints: Characteristic, it appeared, of ankylosing spondylitis blood was a TCR beta motif of roughly eight highly homologous variants.

TCRdb itself ran the 5' RACE reads through MiXCR, one entry per CDR3 protein. Of 650,000 to 800,000 distinct CDR3 sequences listed, roughly 19% were seen once; the top ten hold under 20%. Sequencing was done on a sample of blood, either unsorted or a sorted T cell fraction (not recorded which). Every receptor here comes from a male donor with ankylosing spondylitis.

Here the CDR3 DNA reads TGTGCCAGCAGTATCCAGCGGGACTCCCGAGGCGAGCAGTACTTC. This sequence encodes CASSIQRDSRGEQYF. The chain combines TRBV12-3 or TRBV12-4 with TRBJ2-7; 7 positions match TRBD2. The ends lost 5 bases at V and 6 bases at J; junction bases unmatched: 13. This CDR3 is 15 amino acids long.

This clonotype has just a few counts. The CDR3 here is CAIRRSRGKDQETQYF. The DNA of the CDR3 is TGTGCCATCAGGAGGTCTCGGGGGAAAGACCAAGAGACCCAGTACTTC. The chain carries TRBV10-3 and TRBJ2-5; maybe TRBD2 (6 bases). V was clipped by 6 bases and J by 0 bases, with 17 bases between them. This CDR3 is built from 16 residues. Germline assignment: CDR1 ENHRY and CDR2 SYGVKD.

This clonotype was seen a handful of times. The V gene is TRBV5-1, the J gene TRBJ2-7, with D perhaps being TRBD1 or TRBD2 (8 bases each). Germline V CDR1 and CDR2: SGHRS, YFSETQ. Trimming removed 4 bases at V and 3 bases at J, with 14 bases between. The CDR3 is 14 amino acids. CDR3 region: CASSPGGTGYEQYF. In nucleotides, the CDR3 is TGCGCCAGCAGCCCGGGGGGGACAGGCTACGAGCAGTACTTC.

Only a few counts were recorded for this clonotype. This sequence joins TRBV6-1 and TRBJ2-7; 8 bases align to TRBD1. Germline lookup yields CDR1 MNHNS and CDR2 SASEGT. V lost 2 bases to trimming and J lost 0 bases; unmatched junction nucleotides: 3. The CDR3 contains 15 residues. The CDR3 protein is CASSEIGTGSYEQYF. CDR3 coding DNA: TGTGCCAGCAGTGAAATCGGGACAGGCTCCTACGAGCAGTACTTC.

The CDR3 reads CASSAPGVQTDTQYF. CDR3 in DNA: TGTGCCAGCAGTGCCCCGGGAGTACAGACAGATACGCAGTATTTT. The genes are TRBV28 and TRBJ2-3, with a tentative D call TRBD2 (6 bases). The V gene lost 5 bases and the J gene lost 3 bases, with 15 bases spanning the gap. The CDR3 length is 15 residues. Germline V lookup: CDR1 MDHEN, CDR2 SYDVKM.

This clonotype was detected only a few times. The J gene is TRBJ1-1, the V gene TRBV7-6; TRBD1 matches at 8 bases. Germline CDR1 SGHVS, CDR2 FNYEAQ. The CDR3 runs to 15 residues. V shed 2 bases, J shed 2 bases, and the junction held 4 bases outside the gene matches. CDR3 sequence reads: CASSLSDRANTEAFF. Written as DNA, the CDR3 is TGTGCCAGCAGCTTATCGGACAGGGCTAACACTGAAGCTTTCTTT.

The chain links TRBV10-3 to TRBJ2-7; perhaps TRBD1 as D (6 bases). Germline values: CDR1 ENHRY, CDR2 SYGVKD. The CDR3 sequence is 14 residues long. V lost 0 bases and J lost 7, with 13 bases in between. This CDR3 reads CAISESDRPWEQYF. Here the CDR3 DNA reads TGTGCCATCAGTGAGTCCGACAGGCCTTGGGAGCAGTACTTC.

This clonotype was found a few times. The chain joins TRBV6-2 or TRBV6-3 to TRBJ1-5; possible D gene TRBD1, 5 bases. The germline gives CDR1 MNHEY, CDR2 SVGEGT. The CDR3 loop spans 15 amino acids. Trimming left V 7 bases short and J 11 bases short, with 24 bases between. CDR3: CASTSSGTGQGAQHF. The CDR3 DNA reads as TGTGCCAGCACTTCGTCGGGGACGGGCCAAGGAGCCCAGCATTTT.

The rearrangement joins TRBV7-9 to TRBJ1-1; TRBD1 matches at 10 bases. The germline V gene encodes CDR1 SEHNR and CDR2 FQNEAQ (reference sequence). This CDR3 comprises 14 residues. The V gene end was trimmed by 3 bases and the J gene end by 11 bases; junction bases not matched to a gene: 9. Here the CDR3 DNA reads TGTGCCAGCAGCTTCAGTTCTGGACAGGGGGTGGCTTTCTTT. It codes for CASSFSSGQGVAFF.

This clonotype was seen more than once but under ten times. This chain joins TRBV7-9 and TRBJ2-5; 10 positions agree with TRBD1. This CDR3 spans 16 amino acids. The V segment lost 5 bases and the J segment 5 bases; nucleotides outside the gene matches: 11. Germline V lookup: CDR1 SEHNR, CDR2 FQNEAQ (reference sequence). The CDR3, as DNA: TGTGCCAGCAGCCCTCGACAGGGGGCATTAGGGGAGACCCAGTACTTC. Protein sequence: CASSPRQGALGETQYF.

The chain combines TRBV5-5 with TRBJ2-7, with 7 bases that match TRBD1. This CDR3 contains 15 residues. Germline V CDR1 and CDR2: SGHKS, YYEKEE (reference sequence). V trimming: 0 bases; J trimming: 3 bases; junction bases outside the gene matches: 6. The CDR3 loop reads CASSLVQGLGYEQYF. Here the CDR3 DNA reads TGTGCCAGCAGCTTGGTACAGGGGTTGGGCTACGAGCAGTACTTC.

The CDR3 DNA sequence: TGTGCCAGCAGCCAAGAGGCAGGGAGGACTGAAGCTTTCTTT. Translation: CASSQEAGRTEAFF. V usage is TRBV3-1 and J usage is TRBJ1-1, with a weak D call TRBD1 (5 bases). Germline lookup yields CDR1 LGHDT and CDR2 YNNKEL (reference sequence). With 0 bases removed from V and 5 bases from J, the gap between germline ends came to 10 bases. The CDR3 covers 14 residues.

The chain joins TRBV5-1 to TRBJ1-2; the match to TRBD1 covers 7 bases. The CDR3 has 14 residues. Germline V gives CDR1 SGHRS, CDR2 YFSETQ. V shed 4 bases, J shed 3 bases, and the junction held 6 bases outside the gene matches. CDR3 in amino acids: CASSRRGTDYGYTF. In DNA, the CDR3 is TGCGCCAGCAGCCGGAGGGGGACAGACTATGGCTACACCTTC.

The chain joins TRBV10-3 to TRBJ2-7, with unresolved D. The V gene's germline CDR1 is ENHRY and CDR2 SYGVKD. The CDR3 extends over 13 amino acids. V shed 0 bases and J shed 6 bases, with 9 bases lying between them. CDR3 coding DNA: TGTGCCATCAGTGAGTCGAGTGGGGTCGAGCAGTACTTC. Protein: CAISESSGVEQYF.

The genes are TRBV2 and TRBJ2-5; 8 bases match TRBD2. Germline V gene lookup returns CDR1 SNHLY and CDR2 FYNNEI. Trimming cost V 0 bases and J 0 bases; bases outside gene matches: 3. The CDR3 sequence is 16 residues long. The CDR3 nucleotides read TGTGCCAGCAGTGAAGCTAGCGGGGCGTACCAAGAGACCCAGTACTTC. Amino acids: CASSEASGAYQETQYF.

This clonotype was recorded a few times. V and J are TRBV19 and TRBJ1-5, with 7 positions matching TRBD1. Germline values: CDR1 LNHDA, CDR2 SQIVND (reference sequence). The CDR3 is 16 amino acids. The junction had 11 bases not matched to a gene; V was cut back by 7 bases and J by 2 bases. The CDR3 bases are TGTGCCAGTACTCGTAGGGGGCAGTTCGGCAATCAGCCCCAGCATTTT. It codes for CASTRRGQFGNQPQHF. The complete variable domain, with remaining parts taken from reference TRBV19 and TRBJ1-5, reads DGGITQSPKYLFRKEGQNVTLSCEQNLNHDAMYWYRQDPGQGLRLIYYSQIVNDFQKGDIAEGYSVSREKKESFPLTVTSAQKNPTAFYLCASTRRGQFGNQPQHFGDGTRLSIL.

This clonotype was recorded a few times. The chain uses TRBV28 and TRBJ2-1; no clear D. Trimming removed 8 bases from V and 8 bases from J, with 16 bases in between. This CDR3 region has 13 residues. Germline CDR1 is MDHEN and CDR2 is SYDVKM. CDR3 sequence reads: CASGPSNLDEQFF. The CDR3 DNA follows: TGTGCCAGCGGCCCCTCGAACCTGGATGAGCAGTTCTTC. Complete variable domain (other parts from reference TRBV28 and TRBJ2-1): DVKVTQSSRYLVKRTGEKVFLECVQDMDHENMFWYRQDPGLGLRLIYFSYDVKMKEKGDIPEGYSVSREKKERFSLILESASTNQTSMYLCASGPSNLDEQFFGPGTRLTVL.

The CDR3 region is CASTIMGQLNTEAFF. In DNA form, the CDR3 reads TGCGCCAGCACCATCATGGGGCAGTTGAACACTGAAGCTTTCTTT. The V gene is TRBV4-1, the J gene TRBJ1-1, with D possibly being TRBD1 (5 bases). The CDR3 loop spans 15 amino acids. Germline V gives CDR1 MGHRA, CDR2 YSYEKL. Trimming took 7 bases from V and 0 from J, leaving 15 bases between them.

In its sample, this clonotype was seen a few times. The gene calls are TRBV13 and TRBJ2-4, with D unclear. From germline, CDR1 is PRHDT and CDR2 FYEKMQ (reference sequence). V lost 5 bases and J lost 0, with 8 bases in between. This CDR3 contains 14 residues. The CDR3 DNA is TGTGCCAGCAGCGACCGAATAGCCAAAAACATTCAGTACTTC. It specifies CASSDRIAKNIQYF.

The chain joins TRBV10-1 to TRBJ2-1; 9 bases line up with TRBD1. Trimming removed 5 bases from V and 3 bases from J; junction bases left unmatched: 5. The CDR3 totals 15 residues. CDR1 WNHNN and CDR2 SYGVQD come from the germline V gene (reference sequence). The CDR3 DNA is TGCGCCAGCAGTCGCAAGACAGGGGGCTACAATGAGCAGTTCTTC. Translation: CASSRKTGGYNEQFF.

The rearrangement links TRBV4-2 to TRBJ2-7, with 7 bases matching TRBD2. The CDR3 runs to 17 residues. CDR1 LGHNA and CDR2 YNFKEQ come from the germline V gene. V was clipped by 3 bases and J by 3 bases; unmatched bases: 14. The CDR3 DNA follows: TGTGCCAGCAGCCACGGACTCCCGGGAGGAGGAGGCTACGAGCAGTACTTC. Protein: CASSHGLPGGGGYEQYF.

In this sample, this clonotype turned up a few times. The genes are TRBV6-2 or TRBV6-3 and TRBJ2-7; 8 bases agree with TRBD2. V was clipped by 5 bases and J by 3 bases; unmatched bases: 15. The CDR3 runs 17 residues. The V gene's germline CDR1 is MNHEY and CDR2 SVGEGT. CDR3 sequence: CASSTLETSAPGYEQYF. The CDR3 nucleotides read TGTGCCAGCAGTACACTCGAGACTAGCGCCCCGGGCTACGAGCAGTACTTC.

The chain uses TRBV7-8 and TRBJ2-1, with D possibly matching TRBD1 (5 bases). The V end lost 1 base, the J end lost 7 bases, and 8 bases lay between the germline ends. CDR1 and CDR2 from the germline V gene are SGHVS and FQNEAQ. This CDR3 has 13 amino acids. In DNA, the CDR3 is TGTGCCAGCAGCTTAGATCCAGGGAATGAGCAGTTCTTC. Its protein product is CASSLDPGNEQFF.

This clonotype was picked up a small number of times. V usage is TRBV11-1 and J usage is TRBJ1-1; maybe TRBD1 (5 bases). Trimming shortened V by 5 bases and J by 1 base, and 17 bases separated the two germline ends. Germline assignment: CDR1 SGHAT and CDR2 FQDESV (reference sequence). CDR3 length: 16 amino acids. In nucleotides, the CDR3 is TGTGCCAGCAGCCCCTGGGGGGTGAGGCCGAACACTGAAGCTTTCTTT. It is translated as CASSPWGVRPNTEAFF.

The gene calls are TRBV3-1 and TRBJ2-3, with 7 bases aligning to TRBD2. J gave up 0 bases and V 4 bases, and 4 bases lay outside the gene matches. The CDR3 runs to 15 residues. CDR1 is LGHDT and CDR2 is YNNKEL in the germline V gene (reference sequence). CDR3: CASSPWDYSTDTQYF. In DNA, the CDR3 is TGTGCCAGCAGCCCCTGGGACTATAGCACAGATACGCAGTATTTT.

The V call is TRBV10-3, the J call TRBJ1-1, with TRBD1 identical over 7 bases. J lost 1 base, V lost 6 bases, and 8 bases had no gene match. Germline CDR1 and CDR2: ENHRY and SYGVKD. The CDR3 covers 15 residues. CDR3 nucleotide sequence: TGTGCCATCAGAGAAAGGGAGGGGGCGAACACTGAAGCTTTCTTT. It specifies CAIREREGANTEAFF.

This clonotype was seen a few times. CDR3 protein: CSVQGVYFSYNEQFF. The CDR3 DNA is TGCAGCGTTCAAGGGGTCTATTTCTCCTACAATGAGCAGTTCTTC. The gene calls are TRBV29-1 and TRBJ2-1; tentative D call: TRBD1 (5 bases). The V end lost 5 bases, the J end lost 0 bases, and 14 bases lay between the germline ends. CDR3 length: 15 amino acids. In germline, CDR1 is SQVTM, CDR2 ANQGSEA.

This clonotype was observed a handful of times. The CDR3 protein is CASTTGQNQPQHF. CDR3 in DNA: TGTGCCAGCACGACGGGACAGAATCAGCCCCAGCATTTT. V gene TRBV6-2 or TRBV6-3 combines with J gene TRBJ1-5; 7 positions match TRBD1. Germline assignment: CDR1 MNHEY and CDR2 SVGEGT. With 7 bases clipped from V and 4 bases from J, the junction kept 4 bases outside the gene matches. CDR3 size: 13 residues.

The rearrangement links TRBV11-2 to TRBJ2-7, with 8 nucleotides matching TRBD2. The trim removed 0 bases at V and 3 bases at J, leaving 13 bases unmatched. Looked up from germline, CDR1 is SGHAT and CDR2 is FQNNGV. There are 18 residues in the CDR3. DNA of the CDR3: TGTGCCAGCAGCTTAGAGCCAGTTTTAGCGGGGATGGGCTACGAGCAGTACTTC. Protein: CASSLEPVLAGMGYEQYF.

The chain couples TRBV7-9 to TRBJ1-2; 7 bases agree with TRBD1. Germline trimming cut 7 bases from V and 8 bases from J; bases unmatched to any gene: 13. CDR3 size: 14 residues. CDR1 SEHNR and CDR2 FQNEAQ come from the germline V gene (reference sequence). CDR3 sequence (DNA): TGTGCCAGCATGCCCGAGGGGGCGTCGGACGGCTACACCTTC. Translating gives CASMPEGASDGYTF.